Presented here are 3 T cell receptor beta chains from one specimen sequenced in a study of immune reconstitution after stem cell transplant in scleroderma. TCRdb independently ran MiXCR on the RT-PCR reads; one entry per CDR3 protein. The sample holds about 1,700 distinct CDR3 sequences, 14% seen once. The sample here was taken before or after autologous hematopoietic stem cell transplantation (not recorded which). The receptor set was obtained from a female donor with systemic sclerosis.

The genes are TRBV5-1 and TRBJ1-5; 8 positions match TRBD1. The J segment lost 2 bases and the V segment lost 3 bases, leaving 4 bases of the junction unmatched. CDR1 and CDR2 (germline): SGHRS, YFSETQ. CDR3 length equals 15 residues. The CDR3 DNA reads as TGCGCCAGCAGCTCGACAGGGGAAGGCAATCAGCCCCAGCATTTT. It is translated as CASSSTGEGNQPQHF.

The V gene is TRBV5-4, the J gene TRBJ1-1, with unresolved D. Trimming removed 2 bases at V and 3 bases at J, with 8 bases between. The CDR3 runs to 13 residues. CDR1 and CDR2 from the germline V gene are SGHNT and YYREEE (reference sequence). The CDR3 DNA reads as TGTGCCAGCAGCTTAACTAGGCACACTGAAGCTTTCTTT. Translating gives CASSLTRHTEAFF. Based on the CDR3 plus reference TRBV5-4 and TRBJ1-1, the full variable domain is ETGVTQSPTHLIKTRGQQVTLRCSSQSGHNTVSWYQQALGQGPQFIFQYYREEENGRGNFPPRFSGLQFPNYSSELNVNALELDDSALYLCASSLTRHTEAFFGQGTRLTVV.

By sample share, this clonotype is medium-sized. The rearrangement links TRBV27 to TRBJ1-5; 11 positions agree with TRBD1. There are 16 residues in the CDR3. V lost 5 bases, J lost 5 bases, and 8 bases stayed unmatched. Germline V gene lookup returns CDR1 MNHEY and CDR2 SMNVEV (reference sequence). As DNA, the CDR3 is TGTGCCAGCAGTACCCTCGGACAGGGGGCAGATCAGCCCCAGCATTTT. It specifies CASSTLGQGADQPQHF.